This TCR beta chain was recovered during a study of cytomegalovirus exposure and HLA in healthy donors. Study overall: Assignment to the Caucasian-associated ancestry cluster applied to roughly 80% of the approximately 380 genotyped donors.

The V gene's germline CDR1 is SGHRS and CDR2 YFSETQ. Trimming shortened V by 4 bases and J by 2 bases, and 13 bases separated the two germline ends. The CDR3 loop spans 16 amino acids. As to this clone: Likely a read error: the CDR3 ends without its conserved phenylalanine or tryptophan.

Vbeta (60) and Jbeta (13) primers were used in the PCR. TCRdb keeps only in-frame clones here, not all; method: immunoSEQ multiplex PCR. This table holds under 200,000 clones, around three quarters found once. The chain combines TRBV5-1 with TRBJ1-6, with D tentatively TRBD1 (5 bases). This TCR came from a middle-aged man in good health and CMV-seronegative. The source material was PBMCs. CDR3 sequence (DNA): TGCGCCAGCAGCCCGACAGTGTCAGCCTATAATTCACCCCTCCACCTT. Residues: CASSPTVSAYNSPLHL.